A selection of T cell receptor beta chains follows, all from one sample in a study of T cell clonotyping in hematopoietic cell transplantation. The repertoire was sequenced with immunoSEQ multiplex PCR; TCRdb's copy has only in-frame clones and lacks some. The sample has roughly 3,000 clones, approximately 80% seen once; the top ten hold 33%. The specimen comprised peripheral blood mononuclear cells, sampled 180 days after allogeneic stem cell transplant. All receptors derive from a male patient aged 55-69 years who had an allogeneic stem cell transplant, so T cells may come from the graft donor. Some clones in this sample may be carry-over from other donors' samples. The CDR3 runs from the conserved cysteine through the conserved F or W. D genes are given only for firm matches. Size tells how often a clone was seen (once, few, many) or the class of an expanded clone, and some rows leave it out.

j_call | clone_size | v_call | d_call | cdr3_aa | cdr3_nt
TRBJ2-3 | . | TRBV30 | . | CAWIRPIPSTDTQYF | TGTGCCTGGATTAGACCTATCCCGAGCACAGATACGCAGTATTTT
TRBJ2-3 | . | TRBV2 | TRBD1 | CAKYPGTESTDTQYF | TGTGCCAAATACCCTGGGACAGAAAGCACAGATACGCAGTATTTT
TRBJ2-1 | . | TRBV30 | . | CAWGNSYNEQFF | TGTGCCTGGGGGAACTCCTACAATGAGCAGTTCTTC
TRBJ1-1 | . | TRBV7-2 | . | CASSLVQGMNTEAFF | TGTGCCAGCAGCTTAGTTCAGGGCATGAACACTGAAGCTTTCTTT
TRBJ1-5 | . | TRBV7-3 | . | CASTLEAQPQHF | TGTGCCAGCACTTTGGAGGCACAGCCCCAGCATTTT
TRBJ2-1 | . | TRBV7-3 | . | CASSASLASYNEQFF | TGTGCCAGCAGCGCTAGTCTAGCCTCCTACAATGAGCAGTTCTTC
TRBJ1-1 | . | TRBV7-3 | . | CASSLGGQDTEAFF | TGTGCCAGCAGCTTGGGGGGGCAAGACACTGAAGCTTTCTTT
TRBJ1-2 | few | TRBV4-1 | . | CASSPGTLGGVDGYTF | TGCGCCAGCAGCCCCGGAACCTTGGGGGGAGTGGATGGCTACACCTTC
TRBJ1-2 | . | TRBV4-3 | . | CASSQDRHEEDGYTF | TGCGCCAGCAGCCAAGATAGGCATGAAGAGGATGGCTACACCTTC
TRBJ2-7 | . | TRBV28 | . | CASSLVGLYEQYF | TGTGCCAGCAGTTTAGTGGGGTTGTACGAGCAGTACTTC
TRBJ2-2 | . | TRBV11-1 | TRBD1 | CASSPQGAGTGELFF | TGTGCCAGCAGCCCCCAGGGGGCCGGCACCGGGGAGCTGTTTTTT
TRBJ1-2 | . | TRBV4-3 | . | CASSQGVINYGYTF | TGCGCCAGCAGCCAAGGGGTAATTAACTATGGCTACACCTTC
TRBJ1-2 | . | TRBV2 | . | CASIWGFYGYTF | TGTGCCAGCATTTGGGGATTCTATGGCTACACCTTC
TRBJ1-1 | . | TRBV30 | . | CAWSGPQLSGGVTEAFF | TGTGCCTGGAGTGGACCCCAACTATCGGGGGGAGTCACTGAAGCTTTCTTT
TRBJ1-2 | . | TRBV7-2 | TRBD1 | CASSAGTGYGYTF | TGTGCCAGCAGCGCAGGGACAGGCTATGGCTACACCTTC
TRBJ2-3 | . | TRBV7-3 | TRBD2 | CASSLTAGDADTQYF | TGTGCCAGCAGCTTAACTGCGGGAGATGCAGATACGCAGTATTTT
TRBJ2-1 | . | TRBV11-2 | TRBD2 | CASSSRTTSGRFNNEQFF | TGTGCCAGCAGCTCCCGCACTACTAGCGGGAGGTTCAACAATGAGCAGTTCTTC
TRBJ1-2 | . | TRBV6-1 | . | CASSFQGGGYGYTF | TGTGCCAGCAGTTTTCAGGGCGGAGGCTATGGCTACACCTTC
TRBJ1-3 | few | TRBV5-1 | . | CASSLAGAGNTIYF | TGCGCCAGCAGCTTGGCAGGGGCTGGAAACACCATATATTTT
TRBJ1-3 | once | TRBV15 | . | CATRARDRSGNTIYF | TGTGCCACCAGGGCCCGGGACCGCTCTGGAAACACCATATATTTT
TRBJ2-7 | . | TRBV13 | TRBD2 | CASSTTSGRLSYEQYF | TGTGCCAGCAGCACCACCAGCGGGAGGTTAAGCTACGAGCAGTACTTC
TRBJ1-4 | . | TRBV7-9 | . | CASSLEGKKLFF | TGTGCCAGCAGCTTAGAAGGGAAGAAACTGTTTTTT
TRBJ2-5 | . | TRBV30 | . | CAWSASRETQYF | TGTGCCTGGAGTGCCAGCAGAGAGACCCAGTACTTC
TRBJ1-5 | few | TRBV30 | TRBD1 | CAWSKPEGASQPQHF | TGTGCCTGGAGTAAACCAGAGGGGGCTAGCCAGCCCCAGCATTTT
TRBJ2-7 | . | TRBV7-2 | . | CASSLGHGSYEQYF | TGTGCCAGCAGCCTTGGACACGGATCCTACGAGCAGTACTTC
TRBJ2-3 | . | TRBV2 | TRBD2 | CASSAELARVEDTQYF | TGTGCCAGCAGTGCCGAACTAGCGCGGGTGGAAGATACGCAGTATTTT
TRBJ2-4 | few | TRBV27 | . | CASTSLTRGQQYF | TGTGCCAGCACAAGTCTAACGCGGGGACAACAGTACTTC
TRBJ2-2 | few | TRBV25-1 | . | CASSGGGELFF | TGTGCCAGCAGTGGAGGCGGGGAGCTGTTTTTT
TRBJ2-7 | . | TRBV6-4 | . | CASSDSVLECGEQYF | TGTGCCAGCAGTGACTCTGTTTTGGAGTGTGGCGAGCAGTACTTC
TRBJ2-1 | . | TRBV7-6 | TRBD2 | CASSVLAGASNEQFF | TGTGCCAGCAGCGTACTAGCGGGAGCTTCCAATGAGCAGTTCTTC
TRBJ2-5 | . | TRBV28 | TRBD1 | CASSGGQGQETQYF | TGTGCCAGCAGTGGGGGACAGGGGCAAGAGACCCAGTACTTC
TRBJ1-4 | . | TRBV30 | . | CAWSTRSEKLFF | TGTGCCTGGAGTACCCGGAGTGAAAAACTGTTTTTT
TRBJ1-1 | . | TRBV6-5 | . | CASSYGGSEAFF | TGTGCCAGCAGTTATGGGGGGAGTGAAGCTTTCTTT
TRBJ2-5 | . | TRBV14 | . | CASSRTMYQETQYF | TGTGCCAGCAGCCGGACAATGTACCAAGAGACCCAGTACTTC
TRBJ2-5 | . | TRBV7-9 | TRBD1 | CASSPGTGTETQYF | TGTGCCAGCAGCCCCGGGACAGGGACCGAGACCCAGTACTTC
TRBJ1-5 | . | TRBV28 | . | CASSFLSGGNQPQHF | TGTGCCAGCAGTTTTTTGTCCGGGGGCAATCAGCCCCAGCATTTT
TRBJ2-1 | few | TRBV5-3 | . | CASNPWGERDEQFF | TGTGCCAGCAACCCCTGGGGAGAGCGAGATGAGCAGTTCTTC
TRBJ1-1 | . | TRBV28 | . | CASSFGTEAFF | TGTGCCAGCAGTTTCGGAACTGAAGCTTTCTTT
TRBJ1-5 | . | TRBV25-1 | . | CASSPRDWGSNQPQHF | TGTGCCAGCAGCCCCAGGGACTGGGGGAGCAATCAGCCCCAGCATTTT
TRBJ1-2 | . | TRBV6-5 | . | CASRAGAFYGYTF | TGTGCCAGCAGAGCGGGGGCCTTCTATGGCTACACCTTC
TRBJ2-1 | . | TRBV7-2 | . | CASSLVLASSTEQFF | TGTGCCAGCAGCTTGGTCCTTGCTTCTAGCACTGAGCAGTTCTTC
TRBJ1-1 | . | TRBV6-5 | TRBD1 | CASKDRGLMTEAFF | TGTGCCAGCAAGGACAGGGGGCTTATGACTGAAGCTTTCTTT
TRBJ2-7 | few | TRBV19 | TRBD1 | CASSARQGQAYEQYF | TGTGCCAGTAGTGCTAGACAGGGACAGGCCTACGAGCAGTACTTC
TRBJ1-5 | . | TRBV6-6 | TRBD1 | CASRGQVGQPQHF | TGTGCCAGCAGGGGACAGGTAGGGCAGCCCCAGCATTTT
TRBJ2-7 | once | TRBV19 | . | CASSVQARGALSYEQYF | TGTGCCAGTAGTGTACAAGCCCGGGGGGCACTTTCCTACGAGCAGTACTTC
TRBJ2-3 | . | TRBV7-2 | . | CASSFDSPDTQYF | TGTGCCAGCAGCTTCGACTCCCCAGATACGCAGTATTTT
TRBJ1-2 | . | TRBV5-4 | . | CASSLALGSRDGYTF | TGTGCCAGCAGCTTGGCCTTGGGTTCTCGGGATGGCTACACCTTC